This T cell receptor (beta chain) was documented in a study of T-cell memory formation after mild COVID-19. Study-level results: Day 15 to 85 contracting clones showed balanced CD4/CD8; day 15 to 37 expanders favored CD4+. Shrinking CD4+ clones resided mostly in CM and EM, and CD8+ ones in EMRA.

TCR alpha and TCR beta cDNA libraries with sample barcodes and UMIs came from 5'RACE using constant-segment primers. TCRdb re-analysed the 5' RACE reads in MiXCR, keeping a single row per CDR3 protein. The sample contains about 190,000 distinct CDR3 sequences, approximately 16% of which appear only once. The V gene lost 0 bases and the J gene lost 0 bases, with 7 bases spanning the gap. Germline V lookup: CDR1 LGHDT, CDR2 YNNKEL (reference sequence). The CDR3 runs to 15 residues. This clonotype was seen a few times. Antigen unknown. J is TRBJ2-3 and V is TRBV3-1; maybe TRBD2 (6 bases). Sequenced input: PBMCs or a T cell subset sorted from them (not recorded which). The receptor comes from an adult woman who had mild COVID-19 (a few samples of this study predate the infection). Cell type and time point are not known. DNA of the CDR3: TGTGCCAGCAGCCAAGATGGACTAAGCACAGATACGCAGTATTTT. It codes for CASSQDGLSTDTQYF.